This T cell receptor (beta chain) was obtained from a study of blood T cell repertoires in COVID-19 (dated by TCRdb to the early 2020s). General notes on the study: Samples from collaborators originated in the United States, Italy and Spain and spanned both the acute and convalescent phases of COVID-19. The repertoires were made available in a free public database intended to serve as a resource for research on the immune response to SARS-CoV-2. The dataset comprised deeply sampled blood TCRbeta repertoires from subjects exposed to, actively infected with, or recovered from COVID-19. Nearly every sample came with metadata listing a de-identified subject ID, COVID-19 status, age in years and sex. The prospective study material was composed of cDNA or gDNA derived from T cells, B-cell-depleted T cells, or PBMCs. HLA class I and class II types, where available, came from metadata supplied by the sample provider rather than from assay-based typing. Samples were obtained from the ongoing ImmuneRACE study (first 160 participants) and from 1,200 or so subjects provided by 6 global collaborators. Overall results and qualifications from the work: How much clinical and demographic metadata was included differed by source and by participant, and the metadata was provided uncurated.

The immunoSEQ Assay, a bias-controlled multiplex PCR, was used to amplify TCRbeta CDR3 regions from genomic DNA. In the paper's pipeline: The number of nucleated cells in each sample was estimated by amplification of reference gene primers within the assay. To quantify the absolute abundance of each unique TCRbeta CDR3 rearrangement, sequence reads were collapsed and filtered. For each sample, productive Simpson clonality was calculated as the square root of Simpson's diversity index across productive rearrangements. Entries here come from immuneACCESS through TCRdb and include only in-frame sequences with V and J called. Some clones fail to appear in such tables; in the studies checked, an unresolved V gene covers under half of the shortfall, and the cause of the remainder is unknown. V, J and clone size were drawn from that table, and D and trimming were deduced from the DNA. In this sample the table shows roughly 360,000 clones, approximately 87% of which occur a single time. 0.97% of the sample lies in the top ten.

Participants in the prospective study were aged roughly 18 to 100 years, lived in 20 to 30 United States geographic areas, and enrolled through a virtual design. In the prospective study, participants were assigned to cohorts based on the clinical history participants reported in a screening survey and a study questionnaire. In the prospective study, mobile phlebotomists collected whole blood, serum and a nasopharyngeal or oropharyngeal swab from each participant. Prospective study participants could optionally give additional blood draws and questionnaires over an approximately two-month period. Blood samples from the prospective study were shipped frozen or at room temperature prior to DNA extraction. About this clone: Its antigen is still unknown. No per-base quality is available; no much larger clone lies one base away.

The CDR3 numbers 13 residues from cysteine through phenylalanine. Only the CDR3 region is kept as DNA, spanning 39 bases read in frame from base 1. V and J lose 8 bases and 4 bases, and a span of 12 bases separates them. Sequenced sample: PBMCs or T cells enriched from blood (not recorded which). This receptor was taken from a woman aged 25 to 39 with acute COVID-19. In this chain, TRBV12-3 or TRBV12-4 is recombined with TRBJ2-1; the D gene cannot be resolved reliably. This receptor has the CDR3 CASDSSLYNEQFF. At the DNA level, the sequence is TGTGCCAGCGATTCTAGTTTATACAATGAGCAGTTCTTC.